This T cell receptor beta chain was captured in a study of siplizumab effects on memory and regulatory T cells. Comment on this clone: Its antigen is still unknown.

Germline loops: CDR1 MGHDK, CDR2 SYGVNS. The CDR3 sequence is 17 residues long. The V gene end was trimmed by 0 bases and the J gene end by 2 bases; junction bases not matched to a gene: 6. Profiled with immunoSEQ multiplex PCR; TCRdb holds only in-frame clones, not every one. The table lists about 100,000 clones, 94% of them singletons. Overall study results and limits: Alloreactive sequences whose origin lay in unstimulated CD4+ memory cells were significantly reduced by siplizumab. Versus more than 25% in controls, the mappable alloreactive CD4+ clones averaged approximately 69% Treg-derived with siplizumab.

The source material was non-Treg CD4+ T cells sorted from blood. The V call is TRBV25-1, the J call TRBJ2-7, with TRBD2 identical over 11 bases. The receptor's source is a human donor in good health. The chain's CDR3 is CASSEYPRLAGTYEQYF. CDR3 nucleotides: TGTGCCAGCAGTGAATACCCCCGACTAGCGGGGACCTACGAGCAGTACTTC.